This T cell receptor beta chain originates from a study of blood T cells in healthy people across ages. General study findings and limits: Strong correlation was found linking TCR beta diversity to naive T cell percentage.

Combining a sample-barcoded 5' primer with a J-beta primer mix, a second PCR ran for about 6 to 11 cycles. TCRdb analysed the 5' RACE reads with MiXCR anew, one entry per CDR3 protein. The profile shows 630,000 or so distinct CDR3 sequences, 25% to 30% of them singletons. From germline, CDR1 is LGHDT and CDR2 YNNKEL (reference sequence). The V gene lost 7 bases and the J gene lost 5 bases, with 9 bases spanning the gap. The CDR3 sequence is 11 residues long. This clonotype has a count of ten or more. The antigen is undetermined. The chain carries TRBV3-1 and TRBJ2-7, with D unclear. The specimen sequenced was blood. The clonotype originates from a woman of 80 years or more in good health. CDR3 residues: CASISLHEQYF. The CDR3, as DNA: TGTGCCAGCATTTCGTTGCACGAGCAGTACTTC.